Sequencing of this T cell receptor (beta chain) was carried out in a study of T cell responses to AZD1222 COVID-19 vaccine (dated by TCRdb to about 2021). For the wider study: Because spike-specific TCR depth and breadth did not differ between the two schedules, AZD1222 recipients who got a second dose at roughly 4 weeks were pooled with those who got a second dose at roughly 12 weeks. TCR sequencing was performed for 230 to 250 trial participants, of whom some 200 were given two doses of AZD1222 and about 25 were given two doses of MenACWY control vaccine. Trial participants were enrolled into age subgroups of 18-55, 56-69 and 70-plus years, which contained about 150, 28 and 57 TCR-sequenced participants, respectively.

This clone was picked up one time. Its cognate antigen has yet to be identified. The sample holds no much larger clone one base away, and base qualities are not on file. Interpreted using the paper, the time point label stands for: baseline before first vaccination. The vaccinee samples were drawn from two UK trials, COV001 and COV002, one of which was a single-blind randomized controlled phase 2/3 trial testing AZD1222 (ChAdOx1 nCoV-19) in healthy adults. For TCRbeta chain sequencing, PBMC samples from trial participants were taken at day 0 and at day 28 after the second dose. What the work shows at the level of the full study, not this receptor alone: Epitopes outside the regions mutated in the B.1.351 and B.1.1.7 variants were reportedly recognized by nearly half of the unique spike-specific TCRs. Vaccine-associated CD4 TCRs spanned the whole spike protein, with dominant responses in regions 160-218 and 743-854. Most participants were white British and females outnumbered males, and the authors suggested that clonal diversity may have been underestimated. Because no samples from the day 14 peak response were available, repertoires could be characterized only after the peak T cell response. After two AZD1222 doses, spike-specific TCR breadth and depth were significantly higher than at day 0 and than in MenACWY recipients. Conclusions about previously exposed vaccinees are limited, since just a handful of AZD1222 recipients were seropositive for SARS-CoV-2 at baseline. In the small 56-69-year group, the increase in depth fell short of significance, most likely because of low power.

The CDR3 covers 14 residues, taking in both the cysteine and the phenylalanine. The read is trimmed to its CDR3 DNA, 42 bases read in frame from base 1. V is cut back by 11 bases and J by 5 bases, with 14 bases in the junction unmatched. Looking up the germline V gene yields CDR1 MNHEY and CDR2 SVGAGI. The CDR3 regions of human TCRbeta chains were analyzed by immunosequencing. In the authors' own workflow: Repertoire TCRs were checked for matches against a reference library of SARS-CoV-2-specific TCRs that had been generated using the MIRA antigen-specificity platform. Breadth meant the fraction of unique TCRs that were SARS-CoV-2-associated, whereas depth meant the fraction of total T cells that were SARS-CoV-2-associated. Using the MIRA data, each spike-specific TCR was assigned both to the spike region to which the TCR was reactive and to a CD4 or CD8 class. Log10-transformed breadth and depth values were compared by one-way ANOVA with Sidak's multiple comparisons tests. TCRdb took this table from immuneACCESS and kept in-frame rearrangements with V and J called. Such tables lack part of the clones; where checked against another copy, unresolved V genes explain under half of the gap, and the rest is unexplained. D and trimming come from the DNA, and the V and J calls and clone size come from that table. In this sample the table shows 120,000 to 150,000 clones, about 91% of which occur a single time. About 14% of the sample rests with the top ten.

The receptor comes from an adult in good health. The sequencing here drew on peripheral blood, taken on day 0 of AZD1222 vaccination. The V gene is TRBV6-5 and the J gene is TRBJ1-1, and 7 junction bases match TRBD1. The CDR3 reads as follows: CAGLSETGRTEAFF. The DNA sequence is TGTGCCGGACTGTCCGAGACAGGGAGGACTGAAGCTTTCTTT.